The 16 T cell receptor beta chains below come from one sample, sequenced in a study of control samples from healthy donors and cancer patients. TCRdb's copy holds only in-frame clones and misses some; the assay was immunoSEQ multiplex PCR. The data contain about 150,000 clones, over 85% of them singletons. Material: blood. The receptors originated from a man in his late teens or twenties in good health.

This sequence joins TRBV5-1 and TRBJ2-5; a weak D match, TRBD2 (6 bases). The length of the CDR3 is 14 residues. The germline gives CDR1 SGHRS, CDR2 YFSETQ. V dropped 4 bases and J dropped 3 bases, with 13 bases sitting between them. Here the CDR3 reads CASSGGTEKETQYF. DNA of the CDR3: TGCGCCAGCAGCGGGGGGACCGAAAAAGAGACCCAGTACTTC.

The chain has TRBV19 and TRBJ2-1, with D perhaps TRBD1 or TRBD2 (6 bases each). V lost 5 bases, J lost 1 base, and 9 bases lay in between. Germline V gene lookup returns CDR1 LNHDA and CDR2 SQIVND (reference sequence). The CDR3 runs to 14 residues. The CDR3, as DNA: TGTGCCAGTAGTTCGGGGGCGTCCTACAATGAGCAGTTCTTC. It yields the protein CASSSGASYNEQFF.

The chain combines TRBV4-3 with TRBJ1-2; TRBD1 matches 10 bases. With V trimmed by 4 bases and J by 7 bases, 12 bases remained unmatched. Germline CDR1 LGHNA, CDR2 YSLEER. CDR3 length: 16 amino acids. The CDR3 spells CASSPYQTGGRRGYTF. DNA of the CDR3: TGCGCCAGCAGCCCATATCAGACAGGGGGCCGTCGTGGCTACACCTTC.

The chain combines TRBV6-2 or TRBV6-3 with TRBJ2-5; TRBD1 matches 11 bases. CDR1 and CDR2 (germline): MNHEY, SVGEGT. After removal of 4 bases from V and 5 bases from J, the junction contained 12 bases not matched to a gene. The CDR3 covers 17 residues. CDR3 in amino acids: CASSFRFGTGGLETQYF. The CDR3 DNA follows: TGTGCCAGCAGTTTTAGGTTCGGGACAGGGGGTTTGGAGACCCAGTACTTC.

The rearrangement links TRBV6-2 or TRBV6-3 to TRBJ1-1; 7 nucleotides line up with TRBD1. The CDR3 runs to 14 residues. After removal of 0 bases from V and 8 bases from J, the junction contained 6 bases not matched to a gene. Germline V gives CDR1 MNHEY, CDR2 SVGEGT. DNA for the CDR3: TGTGCCAGCAGTTACTCTTTCCTACAGGGGGAAGCTTTCTTT. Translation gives CASSYSFLQGEAFF.

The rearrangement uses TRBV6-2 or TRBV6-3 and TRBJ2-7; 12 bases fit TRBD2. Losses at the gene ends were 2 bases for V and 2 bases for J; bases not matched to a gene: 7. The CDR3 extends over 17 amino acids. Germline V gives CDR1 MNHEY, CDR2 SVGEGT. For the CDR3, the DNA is TGTGCCAGCAGTTACGAACTAGCGGGAGGCAGCCCCTACGAGCAGTACTTC. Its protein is CASSYELAGGSPYEQYF.

The CDR3 bases are TGTGCCAGTAGTATAGCCCAGGGACAATACTATGGCTACACCTTC. Its protein product is CASSIAQGQYYGYTF. The chain carries TRBV19 and TRBJ1-2, with D possibly being TRBD1 (6 bases). The V end was cut by 1 base, the J end by 3 bases, with 12 bases between. This CDR3 contains 15 residues. Per germline, CDR1 LNHDA and CDR2 SQIVND (reference sequence).

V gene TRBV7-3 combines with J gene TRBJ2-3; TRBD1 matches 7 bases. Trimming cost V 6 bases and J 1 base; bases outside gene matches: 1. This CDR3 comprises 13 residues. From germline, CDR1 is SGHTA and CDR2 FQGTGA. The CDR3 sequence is CASSTGGTDTQYF. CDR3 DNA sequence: TGTGCCAGCAGTACAGGGGGCACAGATACGCAGTATTTT. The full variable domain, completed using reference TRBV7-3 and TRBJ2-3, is GAGVSQTPSNKVTEKGKYVELRCDPISGHTALYWYRQSLGQGPEFLIYFQGTGAADDSGLPNDRFFAVRPEGSVSTLKIQRTERGDSAVYLCASSTGGTDTQYFGPGTRLTVL.

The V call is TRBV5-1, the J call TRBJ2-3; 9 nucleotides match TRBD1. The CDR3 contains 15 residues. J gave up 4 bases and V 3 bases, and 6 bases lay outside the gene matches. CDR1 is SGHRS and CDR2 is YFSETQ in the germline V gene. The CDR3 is CASSSTGGMADTQYF. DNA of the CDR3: TGCGCCAGCAGCTCTACAGGGGGCATGGCAGATACGCAGTATTTT.

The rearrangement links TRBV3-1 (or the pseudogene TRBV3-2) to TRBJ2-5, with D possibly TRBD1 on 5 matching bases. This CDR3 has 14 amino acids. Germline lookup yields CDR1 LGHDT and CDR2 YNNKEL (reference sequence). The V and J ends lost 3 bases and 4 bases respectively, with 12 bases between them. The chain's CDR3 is CASSQGLDRETQYF. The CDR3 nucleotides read TGTGCCAGCAGCCAGGGGCTAGACCGAGAGACCCAGTACTTC.

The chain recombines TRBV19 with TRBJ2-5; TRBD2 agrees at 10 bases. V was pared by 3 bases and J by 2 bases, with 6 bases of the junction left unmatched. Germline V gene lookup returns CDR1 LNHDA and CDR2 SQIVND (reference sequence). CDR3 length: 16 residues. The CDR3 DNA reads TGTGCCAGTAGTATCGGCAGCGGGGGGGTACAAGAGACCCAGTACTTC. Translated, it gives CASSIGSGGVQETQYF.

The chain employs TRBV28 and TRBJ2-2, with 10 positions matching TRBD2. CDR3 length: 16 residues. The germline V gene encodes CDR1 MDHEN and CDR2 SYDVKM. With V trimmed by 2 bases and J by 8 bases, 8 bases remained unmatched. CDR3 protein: CASSLRSGRGGGELFF. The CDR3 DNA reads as TGTGCCAGCAGTTTAAGAAGCGGGAGGGGAGGTGGGGAGCTGTTTTTT.

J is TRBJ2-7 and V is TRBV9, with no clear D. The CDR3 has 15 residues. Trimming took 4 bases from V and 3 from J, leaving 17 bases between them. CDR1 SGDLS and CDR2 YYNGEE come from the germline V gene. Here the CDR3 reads CASSPKAGINYEQYF. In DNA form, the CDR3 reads TGTGCCAGCAGCCCGAAAGCAGGCATCAACTACGAGCAGTACTTC.

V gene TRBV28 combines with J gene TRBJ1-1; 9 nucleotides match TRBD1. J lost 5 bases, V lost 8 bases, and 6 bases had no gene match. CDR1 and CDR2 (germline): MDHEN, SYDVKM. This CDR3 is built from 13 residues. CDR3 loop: CASRDRVLTEAFF. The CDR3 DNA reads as TGTGCCAGCCGGGACAGGGTTTTGACTGAAGCTTTCTTT.

The CDR3 loop reads CASSETGTGVSYEQYF. The CDR3 DNA is TGTGCCAGCAGCGAGACCGGGACAGGAGTCTCCTACGAGCAGTACTTC. V is TRBV9 and J is TRBJ2-7, with 8 bases that match TRBD1. CDR1 is SGDLS, CDR2 YYNGEE, per germline. The trim removed 3 bases at V and 0 bases at J, leaving 8 bases unmatched. The length of the CDR3 is 16 residues.

The CDR3 region has the DNA TGTGCCAGTAGTATAGCGCGGGAGGGATCGGAGCAGTTCTTC. This encodes CASSIAREGSEQFF. The J gene is TRBJ2-1, the V gene TRBV19; 9 nucleotides match TRBD2. The CDR3 runs 14 residues. V gave up 1 base and J gave up 10 bases; unmatched junction bases: 5. The germline V gene encodes CDR1 LNHDA and CDR2 SQIVND (reference sequence).